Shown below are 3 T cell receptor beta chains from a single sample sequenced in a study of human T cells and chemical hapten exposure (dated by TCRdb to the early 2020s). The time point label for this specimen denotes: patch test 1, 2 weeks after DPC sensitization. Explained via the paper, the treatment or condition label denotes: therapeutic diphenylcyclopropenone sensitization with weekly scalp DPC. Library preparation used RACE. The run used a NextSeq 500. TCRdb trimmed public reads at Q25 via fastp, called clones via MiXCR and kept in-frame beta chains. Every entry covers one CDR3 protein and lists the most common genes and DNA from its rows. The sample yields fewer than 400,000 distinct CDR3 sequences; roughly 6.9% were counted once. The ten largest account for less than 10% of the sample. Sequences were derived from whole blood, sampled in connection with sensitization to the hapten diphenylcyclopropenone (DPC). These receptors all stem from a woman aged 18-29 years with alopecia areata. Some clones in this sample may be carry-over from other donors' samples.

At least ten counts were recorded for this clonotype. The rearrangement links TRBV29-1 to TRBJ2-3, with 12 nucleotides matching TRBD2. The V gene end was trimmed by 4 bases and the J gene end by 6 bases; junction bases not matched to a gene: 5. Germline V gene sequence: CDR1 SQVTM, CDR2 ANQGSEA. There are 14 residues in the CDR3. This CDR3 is CSVGLAGDDDTQYF. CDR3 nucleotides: TGCAGCGTTGGACTAGCGGGGGACGATGATACGCAGTATTTT.

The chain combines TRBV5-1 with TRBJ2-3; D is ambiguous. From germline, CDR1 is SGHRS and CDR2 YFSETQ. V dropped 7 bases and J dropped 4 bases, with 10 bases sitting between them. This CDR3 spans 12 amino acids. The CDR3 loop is CASGGLSDTQYF. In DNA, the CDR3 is TGCGCCAGCGGCGGATTATCAGATACGCAGTATTTT. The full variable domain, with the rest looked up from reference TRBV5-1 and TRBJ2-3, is KAGVTQTPRYLIKTRGQQVTLSCSPISGHRSVSWYQQTPGQGLQFLFEYFSETQRNKGNFPGRFSGRQFSNSRSEMNVSTLELGDSALYLCASGGLSDTQYFGPGTRLTVL.

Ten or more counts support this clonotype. CDR3 sequence: CASSERTGSYNEQFF. The CDR3 DNA reads TGTGCCAGCAGTGAACGGACAGGCTCCTACAATGAGCAGTTCTTC. This chain joins TRBV25-1 and TRBJ2-1; 7 bases match TRBD1. The germline V gene encodes CDR1 MGHDK and CDR2 SYGVNS. V shed 2 bases, J shed 0 bases, and the junction held 1 base outside the gene matches. The CDR3 totals 15 residues.